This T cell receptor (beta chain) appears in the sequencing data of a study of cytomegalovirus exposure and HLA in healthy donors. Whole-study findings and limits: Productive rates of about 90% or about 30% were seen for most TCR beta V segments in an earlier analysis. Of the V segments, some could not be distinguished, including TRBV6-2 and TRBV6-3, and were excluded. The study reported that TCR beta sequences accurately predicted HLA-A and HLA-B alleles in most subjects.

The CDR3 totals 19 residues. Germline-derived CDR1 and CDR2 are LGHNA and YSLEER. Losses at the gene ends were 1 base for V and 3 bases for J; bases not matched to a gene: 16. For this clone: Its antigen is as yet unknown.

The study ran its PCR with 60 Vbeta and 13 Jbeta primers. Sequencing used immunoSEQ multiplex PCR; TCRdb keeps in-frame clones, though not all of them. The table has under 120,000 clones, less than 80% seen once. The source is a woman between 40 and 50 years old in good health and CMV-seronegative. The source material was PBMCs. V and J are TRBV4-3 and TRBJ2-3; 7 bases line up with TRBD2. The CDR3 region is CASSQVLRREPTGTDTQYF. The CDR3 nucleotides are TGCGCCAGCAGCCAAGTCCTTCGGCGGGAGCCCACCGGTACAGATACGCAGTATTTT.